Presented here are 25 T cell receptor beta chains from one specimen sequenced in a study of blood T cell repertoires in COVID-19. Repertoires were generated with immunoSEQ multiplex PCR, while TCRdb's copy carries only in-frame clones and drops some. Among roughly 95,000 clones, about 86% were seen once, and the ten largest hold roughly 4%. Sequenced sample: peripheral blood. Receptors were obtained from a man aged 55 to 69 with acute or convalescent COVID-19.

In nucleotides, the CDR3 is TGTGCCAGCAGTTACTCGACAGGCTCCTATAATTCACCCCTCCACTTT. It yields the protein CASSYSTGSYNSPLHF. The rearrangement links TRBV6-5 to TRBJ1-6; D may be TRBD1 (6 bases). This CDR3 spans 16 amino acids. The germline CDR1 and CDR2 sequences are MNHEY and SVGAGI. Trimming cost V 0 bases and J 0 bases, with 6 bases left between them.

The chain joins TRBV24-1 to TRBJ2-1, with 7 bases aligning to TRBD2. This CDR3 spans 15 amino acids. From germline, CDR1 is KGHDR and CDR2 SFDVKD. Trimming removed 4 bases from V and 10 bases from J; junction bases left unmatched: 12. The CDR3 region has the DNA TGTGCCACCAGTGACCTGGGACTAACAGGAGAGGAGCAGTTCTTC. Translation: CATSDLGLTGEEQFF.

V usage is TRBV28 and J usage is TRBJ1-5; D call uncertain. V was pared by 10 bases and J by 3 bases, with 13 bases between. The germline V gene encodes CDR1 MDHEN and CDR2 SYDVKM. This CDR3 spans 13 amino acids. The CDR3, as DNA: TGTGCCACCAATGCGGAAAACAATCAGCCCCAGCATTTT. This translates into CATNAENNQPQHF.

The chain combines TRBV7-3 with TRBJ1-1, with 7 bases identical to TRBD1. Germline V CDR1 and CDR2: SGHTA, FQGTGA. The length of the CDR3 is 16 residues. With V trimmed by 4 bases and J by 1 base, 9 bases remained unmatched. This chain's CDR3 is CASSSNPGQQNTEAFF. The DNA of the CDR3 is TGTGCCAGCAGCTCTAACCCGGGACAGCAGAACACTGAAGCTTTCTTT. Filled out from reference TRBV7-3 and TRBJ1-1, the complete variable domain reads GAGVSQTPSNKVTEKGKYVELRCDPISGHTALYWYRQSLGQGPEFLIYFQGTGAADDSGLPNDRFFAVRPEGSVSTLKIQRTERGDSAVYLCASSSNPGQQNTEAFFGQGTRLTVV.

The V call is TRBV7-9, the J call TRBJ1-1; 8 bases agree with TRBD1. The CDR3 is made up of 15 amino acids. With 5 bases clipped from V and 3 bases from J, the junction kept 8 bases outside the gene matches. The germline CDR1 and CDR2 sequences are SEHNR and FQNEAQ (reference sequence). The CDR3: CASSRGQDDYTEAFF. The DNA for the CDR3 is TGTGCCAGCAGCAGGGGACAGGACGACTACACTGAAGCTTTCTTT.

The V call is TRBV13, the J call TRBJ2-1; TRBD2 matches 10 bases. V dropped 2 bases and J dropped 7; count of bases not matched to a gene: 14. The CDR3 has 18 residues. The germline gives CDR1 PRHDT, CDR2 FYEKMQ (reference sequence). DNA of the CDR3: TGTGCCAGCAGCTTAAAGAGGAGCAGCGGGGGGGCCTCGAATGAGCAGTTCTTC. It yields the protein CASSLKRSSGGASNEQFF. The variable domain in full, with the rest retrieved from reference TRBV13 and TRBJ2-1, is AAGVIQSPRHLIKEKRETATLKCYPIPRHDTVYWYQQGPGQDPQFLISFYEKMQSDKGSIPDRFSAQQFSDYHSELNMSSLELGDSALYFCASSLKRSSGGASNEQFFGPGTRLTVL.

The chain combines TRBV21-1 with TRBJ2-3; the DNA was not used to check the table's D call, TRBD2. TRBV21-1 is noted as a pseudogene. The CDR3 contains 16 residues. The CDR3 nucleotides read TGTGCCAGCCTAGGACTAGCGGGAGGGAGGGCAGATACGCAGTATTTT. Its protein product is CASLGLAGGRADTQYF.

The rearrangement joins TRBV3-1 (or the pseudogene TRBV3-2) to TRBJ2-1; TRBD1 might be the D (5 bases). Germline V gives CDR1 LGHDT, CDR2 YNNKEL (reference sequence). V was clipped by 0 bases and J by 6 bases, with 21 bases between them. CDR3 size: 18 residues. Written as DNA, the CDR3 is TGTGCCAGCAGCCAAGATCCACGAAGGACACAGACTCTCAATGAGCAGTTCTTC. It is translated as CASSQDPRRTQTLNEQFF.

This chain links TRBV18 with TRBJ2-3, with D hard to call. V was trimmed by 8 bases and J by 4 bases, leaving 13 bases between them. CDR1 is KGHSH, CDR2 LQKENI, per germline. This CDR3 is built from 13 residues. The CDR3 region has the DNA TGTGCCAGCCGTTATTTTAGTGCAGATACGCAGTATTTT. Translation gives CASRYFSADTQYF.

This sequence joins TRBV7-6 and TRBJ2-2; D uncertain. Germline V gene data show CDR1 as SGHVS and CDR2 as FNYEAQ. The CDR3 runs to 15 residues. The V gene lost 1 base and the J gene lost 0 bases, with 6 bases spanning the gap. Here the CDR3 reads CASSLGPANTGELFF. CDR3 bases: TGTGCCAGCAGCTTAGGTCCGGCGAACACCGGGGAGCTGTTTTTT.

This chain joins TRBV30 and TRBJ2-6; no firm D call. The germline V gene encodes CDR1 GTSNPN and CDR2 SVGIG (reference sequence). The CDR3 extends over 17 amino acids. Between the trimmed V and J ends, which lost 5 bases and 0 bases, there was a span of 17 bases. The CDR3 here is CAWAPQFPFSGANVLTF. The CDR3 region has the DNA TGTGCCTGGGCCCCCCAGTTTCCGTTCTCTGGGGCCAACGTCCTGACTTTC. The variable domain in full, with the rest retrieved from reference TRBV30 and TRBJ2-6, is SQTIHQWPATLVQPVGSPLSLECTVEGTSNPNLYWYRQAAGRGLQLLFYSVGIGQISSEVPQNLSASRPQDRQFILSSKKLLLSDSGFYLCAWAPQFPFSGANVLTFGAGSRLTVL.

The V call is TRBV15, the J call TRBJ2-2; D is undetermined. This CDR3 comprises 14 residues. V lost 1 base to trimming and J lost 4 bases, with 7 bases between them. The germline CDR1 and CDR2 sequences are LNHNV and YYDKDF (reference sequence). The CDR3 loop reads CATSRGQSTGELFF. The CDR3, as DNA: TGTGCCACCAGCAGAGGGCAGTCCACCGGGGAGCTGTTTTTT.

The rearrangement links TRBV6-2 or TRBV6-3 to TRBJ2-3; D call uncertain. The CDR3 spans 13 residues. Per germline, CDR1 MNHEY and CDR2 SVGEGT. V lost 4 bases and J lost 13, with 18 bases in between. The CDR3 spells CASSSLERFREYF. CDR3 bases: TGTGCCAGCAGTTCCCTAGAGAGGTTCCGAGAGTATTTT.

The rearrangement joins TRBV29-1 to TRBJ1-2; 7 bases map to TRBD1. Germline V gene sequence: CDR1 SQVTM, CDR2 ANQGSEA. The V gene end was trimmed by 5 bases and the J gene end by 3 bases; junction bases not matched to a gene: 12. The CDR3 is 15 residues long. The CDR3 nucleotides are TGCAGCGTTCCCAGGGCCCAGGGGGTGGACTATGGCTACACCTTC. Protein: CSVPRAQGVDYGYTF.

This clone was picked up a small number of times. The J gene is TRBJ1-6, the V gene TRBV7-9; 7 nucleotides line up with TRBD1. Trimming removed 1 base from V and 9 bases from J; junction bases left unmatched: 3. This CDR3 is 14 amino acids long. Germline V gene sequence: CDR1 SEHNR, CDR2 FQNEAQ (reference sequence). The CDR3 DNA is TGTGCCAGCAGCTTAGGACAGGGAGGTTCACCCCTCCACTTT. Amino acids: CASSLGQGGSPLHF. The entire variable domain, with the rest obtained from reference TRBV7-9 and TRBJ1-6, is as follows: DTGVSQNPRHKITKRGQNVTFRCDPISEHNRLYWYRQTLGQGPEFLTYFQNEAQLEKSRLLSDRFSAERPKGSFSTLEIQRTEQGDSAMYLCASSLGQGGSPLHFGNGTRLTVT.

This clone was recorded a few times. Here the CDR3 DNA reads TGTGCCAGCAGGCTTGGTGGTAGCGGGAAAGAGACCCAGTACTTC. Translated: CASRLGGSGKETQYF. The V and J genes are TRBV6-5 and TRBJ2-5; 8 bases agree with TRBD2. Trimming at V came to 6 bases and at J to 3 bases, leaving 9 bases not matched to a gene. CDR3 length: 15 amino acids. Looked up from germline, CDR1 is MNHEY and CDR2 is SVGAGI.

The gene calls are TRBV19 and TRBJ2-3; 14 nucleotides align to TRBD2. The length of the CDR3 is 16 residues. V was clipped by 5 bases and J by 3 bases; unmatched bases: 4. Germline V CDR1 and CDR2: LNHDA, SQIVND (reference sequence). CDR3 region: CASSVGLAGVTDTQYF. CDR3 nucleotides: TGTGCCAGTAGTGTGGGACTAGCGGGAGTTACAGATACGCAGTATTTT.

The table lists this clone with a few counts. The chain employs TRBV18 and TRBJ1-2; TRBD1 matches at 8 bases. The ends lost 6 bases at V and 4 bases at J; junction bases unmatched: 7. This CDR3 region has 14 residues. Germline V gene data show CDR1 as KGHSH and CDR2 as LQKENI. The CDR3 DNA follows: TGTGCCAGCTCTACCCCCCAGGGGGCCTATGGCTACACCTTC. Translated: CASSTPQGAYGYTF.

This clone was seen once. This chain joins TRBV6-2 or TRBV6-3 and TRBJ1-1; TRBD1 is a possible D gene (6 bases). The CDR3 has 17 residues. V was trimmed by 2 bases and J by 0 bases, leaving 16 bases between them. The germline V gene has CDR1 MNHEY and CDR2 SVGEGT. In nucleotides, the CDR3 is TGTGCCAGCAGTTACGGTCGGGGGGCTGGTATGAACACTGAAGCTTTCTTT. Its translation is CASSYGRGAGMNTEAFF.

The chain combines TRBV5-6 with TRBJ1-2; D gene unclear. V lost 6 bases to trimming and J lost 0 bases, with 12 bases between them. Germline loops: CDR1 SGHDT, CDR2 YYEEEE. This CDR3 has 14 residues. CDR3 region: CASTTLGANYGYTF. The CDR3 region has the DNA TGTGCCAGCACCACTCTTGGAGCTAACTATGGCTACACCTTC.

This chain connects TRBV5-1 to TRBJ2-5, with D maybe TRBD1 (5 bases). The CDR3 is made up of 14 amino acids. V was clipped by 1 base and J by 1 base, with 8 bases between them. Germline CDR1 SGHRS, CDR2 YFSETQ. The CDR3 here is CASSLLTAQETQYF. The DNA for the CDR3 is TGCGCCAGCAGCTTGCTGACAGCCCAAGAGACCCAGTACTTC.

There are many counts of this clone. The chain joins TRBV5-8 to TRBJ1-3; D is unresolved. The CDR3 has 15 residues. V was trimmed by 0 bases and J by 0 bases, leaving 7 bases between them. From germline, CDR1 is SGHTS and CDR2 YDEGEE. CDR3 loop: CASSLGLLSGNTIYF. The CDR3 region has the DNA TGTGCCAGCAGCTTGGGGTTACTCTCTGGAAACACCATATATTTT.

This clone was recorded a few times. This rearrangement joins TRBV9 to TRBJ2-2; no reliable D call. The CDR3 extends over 14 amino acids. Trimming pared 2 bases from V and 2 bases from J, leaving 7 bases between. Germline V gives CDR1 SGDLS, CDR2 YYNGEE. CDR3 region: CASSVTPNTGELFF. CDR3 sequence (DNA): TGTGCCAGCAGCGTCACTCCAAACACCGGGGAGCTGTTTTTT.

The chain carries TRBV5-4 and TRBJ2-3; 7 bases are a match to TRBD2. Germline CDR1 is SGHNT and CDR2 is YYREEE (reference sequence). J was trimmed by 7 bases and V by 2 bases; bases with no gene match: 13. The CDR3 extends over 16 amino acids. In nucleotides, the CDR3 is TGTGCCAGCAGCTTAGCCGGGACTATAAGTAAAAATACGCAGTATTTT. It yields the protein CASSLAGTISKNTQYF.

The V call is TRBV5-1, the J call TRBJ1-3; 9 bases map to TRBD1. V trimming: 0 bases; J trimming: 3 bases; junction bases outside the gene matches: 4. CDR3 size: 16 residues. The germline CDR1 and CDR2 sequences are SGHRS and YFSETQ. The CDR3 region has the DNA TGCGCCAGCAGCTTGGGGGACAGGGCGATTGGAAACACCATATATTTT. Its translation: CASSLGDRAIGNTIYF.